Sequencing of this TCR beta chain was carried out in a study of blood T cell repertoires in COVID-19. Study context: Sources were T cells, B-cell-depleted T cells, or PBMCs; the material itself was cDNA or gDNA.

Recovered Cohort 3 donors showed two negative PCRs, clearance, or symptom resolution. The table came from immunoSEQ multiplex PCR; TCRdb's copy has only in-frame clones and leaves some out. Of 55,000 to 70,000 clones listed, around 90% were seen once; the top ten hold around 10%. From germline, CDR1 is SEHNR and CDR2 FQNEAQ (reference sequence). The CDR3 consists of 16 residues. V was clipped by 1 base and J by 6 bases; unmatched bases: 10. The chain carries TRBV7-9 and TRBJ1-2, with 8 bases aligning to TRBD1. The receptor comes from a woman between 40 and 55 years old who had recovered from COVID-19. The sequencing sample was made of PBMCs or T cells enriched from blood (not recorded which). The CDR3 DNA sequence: TGTGCCAGCAGCTTAGGGACAGGGAGCGGTGGGAATGGCTACACCTTC. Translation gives CASSLGTGSGGNGYTF.